This entry lists 9 T cell receptor beta chains sequenced from one sample in a study of Ad26.COV2.S vaccination and SARS-CoV-2 variants (dated by TCRdb to about 2021). Per the publication, the treatment or condition label means: some 20 received Ad26.COV2.S at low or high dose, single or two shots; about 5 received placebo; per-sample allocation not given. For vaccine and placebo recipients, repertoires were sequenced using samples collected on day 63 after the first injection. The library relied on the immunoSEQ multiplex PCR assay. TCRdb retrieved this table from immuneACCESS and kept in-frame rearrangements only. Not all clones are present; in checked studies, unresolved V genes account for under half, and no reason is known for the remainder. The sample records about 680,000 clones, roughly 90% of which are singletons. Over 1.3% of the sample lies in the top ten. The input for sequencing was peripheral blood, taken in a trial of Ad26.COV2.S vaccine versus placebo. Receptors were obtained from a person aged 18 to 59 who received the Ad26.COV2.S COVID-19 vaccine or a placebo.

The chain links TRBV30 to TRBJ2-2, with 10 bases aligning to TRBD1. The CDR3 totals 16 residues. V shed 0 bases, J shed 4 bases, and the junction held 5 bases outside the gene matches. Germline CDR1 reads GTSNPN; CDR2 reads SVGIG (reference sequence). CDR3 residues: CAWSVLRTGGTGELFF. CDR3 DNA: TGTGCCTGGAGTGTACTGAGGACAGGGGGCACCGGGGAGCTGTTTTTT.

This clone has only one observation. The chain couples TRBV20-1 to TRBJ2-1; D uncertain. CDR3 length equals 10 residues. V dropped 3 bases and J dropped 10 bases, with 7 bases sitting between them. Germline V gives CDR1 DFQATT, CDR2 SNEGSKA (reference sequence). In DNA, the CDR3 is TGCAGTGCTAGCAGGTTCGAGCAGTTCTTC. Translating it yields CSASRFEQFF.

The chain employs TRBV7-9 and TRBJ1-6; D is possibly TRBD1 (5 bases). Germline CDR1 is SEHNR and CDR2 is FQNEAQ (reference sequence). V was trimmed by 1 base and J by 9 bases, leaving 13 bases between them. The length of the CDR3 is 15 residues. CDR3: CASSLVSGGGSPLHF. CDR3 in DNA: TGTGCCAGCAGCTTAGTAAGCGGGGGAGGTTCACCCCTCCACTTT.

This clone was counted a few times. The chain uses TRBV19 and TRBJ1-2; 8 positions agree with TRBD1. Losses at the gene ends were 4 bases for V and 0 bases for J; bases not matched to a gene: 13. Germline CDR1 and CDR2: LNHDA and SQIVND (reference sequence). The CDR3 is made up of 18 amino acids. CDR3 in amino acids: CASSNSGRGPLANYGYTF. The CDR3 coding sequence is TGTGCCAGTAGTAATTCTGGCAGGGGGCCTTTAGCTAACTATGGCTACACCTTC.

This chain uses TRBV3-1 (or the pseudogene TRBV3-2) with TRBJ2-3; no definite D call. V lost 1 base to trimming and J lost 0 bases, with 11 bases between them. The CDR3 has 16 residues. The germline V gene encodes CDR1 LGHDT and CDR2 YNNKEL (reference sequence). CDR3 bases: TGTGCCAGCAGCCAAGGTGGGCCCGCTAGCACAGATACGCAGTATTTT. Protein product: CASSQGGPASTDTQYF.

The chain combines TRBV10-3 with TRBJ1-1; TRBD1 is a possible D gene (6 bases). The CDR3 loop spans 15 amino acids. Germline CDR1 and CDR2: ENHRY and SYGVKD. Trimming stripped 4 bases from V and 5 bases from J, with 17 bases between. The CDR3 DNA reads as TGTGCCATCAGTGGGGGAAACTCGGGGGCTACTGAAGCTTTCTTT. Translated, it gives CAISGGNSGATEAFF.

The V and J genes are TRBV10-2 and TRBJ1-2; no firm D call. Per germline, CDR1 WSHSY and CDR2 SAAADI. The CDR3 contains 12 residues. The V end was cut by 2 bases, the J end by 4 bases, with 5 bases between. The CDR3 sequence is CASSETVYGYTF. In nucleotides, the CDR3 is TGCGCCAGCAGTGAGACAGTCTATGGCTACACCTTC.

As to this clone: This CDR3 is also generated by other DNA sequences in the sample. V and J are TRBV30 and TRBJ1-6; 8 bases are shared with TRBD1. The J segment lost 10 bases and the V segment lost 2 bases, leaving 4 bases of the junction unmatched. In germline, CDR1 is GTSNPN, CDR2 SVGIG (reference sequence). The length of the CDR3 is 13 residues. The chain's CDR3 is CAWSPQGDSPLHF. The CDR3 nucleotides read TGTGCCTGGAGTCCACAGGGGGACTCACCCCTCCACTTT. The full variable domain, its missing parts supplied by reference TRBV30 and TRBJ1-6, is SQTIHQWPATLVQPVGSPLSLECTVEGTSNPNLYWYRQAAGRGLQLLFYSVGIGQISSEVPQNLSASRPQDRQFILSSKKLLLSDSGFYLCAWSPQGDSPLHFGNGTRLTVT.

The chain joins TRBV11-3 to TRBJ1-1; 7 nucleotides align to TRBD1. CDR1 SGHNT and CDR2 YENEEA come from the germline V gene. This CDR3 has 13 residues. V lost 3 bases and J lost 3; bases outside the gene matches: 1. As DNA, the CDR3 is TGTGCCAGCAGCTTCCAGGGGGACACTGAAGCTTTCTTT. Amino acid sequence: CASSFQGDTEAFF.